This TCR beta chain came from a study of T cells in localized non-small cell lung cancer. Overall study results and limits: Turning up in adjacent lung were a median approximately 60 of the top 100 tumor clones. In uninvolved adjacent lung, T cell clonality reached its highest value, exceeding tumor. Only one tumor region went through sequencing, so heterogeneity may still be there.

About this clone itself: The antigen remains unidentified.

The protocol was immunoSEQ multiplex PCR, while the TCRdb copy is restricted to in-frame clones and leaves out a portion. The data contain approximately 35,000 clones, 90% to 95% of them singletons. The germline CDR1 and CDR2 sequences are SGHTA and FQGNSA. The V and J ends lost 5 bases and 0 bases respectively, with 11 bases between them. This CDR3 spans 15 amino acids. This clonotype originated in a man between 35 and 75 years old with stage II lung adenocarcinoma. Source: PBMCs, taken before any cancer treatment. The rearrangement uses TRBV7-2 and TRBJ1-3; no firm D call. This CDR3 reads CASSPARFSGNTIYF. As DNA, the CDR3 is TGTGCCAGCAGCCCCGCCCGGTTCTCTGGAAACACCATATATTTT.